This T cell receptor (beta chain) derives from a study of blood T cells in healthy people across ages (dated by TCRdb to about 2015). General notes on the study: Template switching captured roughly one uniquely barcoded TCR beta cDNA molecule per two T cells in model experiments. The donors were split into four age groups: young (average around 17 years), middle-aged (39), aged (over 55) and long-lived (over 75). The study analyzed two additional independent replicas of 1 million unique cDNA reads from the same blood draw for two donors, one aged 18 to 29 and one aged 80 or older. To track age-related changes in TCR beta repertoire diversity, the study relied on deep sequencing normalized with unique cDNA molecular identifiers. To avoid experimental bias, donors of different ages were spread randomly across the sequencing lanes. The investigation overall reported the following: Compared with the aged group, the long-lived group had more naive CD4+ T cells, fewer expanded clones and increased TCR diversity, suggesting age selection. Because profiling used bulk unsorted PBMCs, naive and antigen-experienced compartments could not be compared conclusively. The percentage of naive T cells measured by flow cytometry correlated strongly with observed TCR beta diversity. Total diversity estimates from one million sequenced T cells were considered lower bounds and underestimates. Because the CMV infection status of the donors was unknown, age-related changes in expanded clonotypes may potentially have been confounded. Observed TCR beta diversity per million T cells fell roughly linearly with age, and a significant reduction was already apparent by age around 36.

Concerning this clonotype: Its antigen is currently not known. Base qualities are missing; no much larger clone stands one base away.

The library was made by 5' RACE. Sequenced on an Illumina HiSeq 2500. A second PCR of roughly 7 to 11 cycles was performed with a sample-barcoded 5' primer and a J-beta primer mix. A unique molecular identifier was introduced onto each TCR beta cDNA molecule by a template-switch 5' adaptor carrying 12 random nucleotides. Each sample yielded at least 2.5 million CDR3-containing paired-end reads. First-strand cDNA was synthesized from all RNA with the Mint cDNA synthesis kit, primed by a TRBC-specific oligonucleotide. Following uracil-DNA glycosylase treatment, all cDNA underwent a first 18-cycle PCR with the universal primers M1SS and BC2_uni_R. The published analysis was carried out like this. Each sample was normalized by randomly selecting 1 million high-quality reads, each carrying a distinct molecular identifier. Reads with shared molecular identifiers were discarded instead of being binned into consensus sequences. MiTCR, with a Q25 quality threshold and the strictest error-elimination algorithm, was used for CDR3 identification, clonotype clustering and error correction. Lower-bound total TCR beta diversity was estimated with a nonparametric unseen species model using Euler transformation. TCRdb applied fastp at Q25 and MiXCR to the public reads, then kept only in-frame beta chains. Records with the same CDR3 protein are collapsed into one entry carrying the most frequent genes and DNA. What appears here as the V and J calls and clone size reflects TCRdb's work, not the paper's. The sample table shows more than 800,000 distinct CDR3 sequences, and 25% to 35% are seen once. The ten largest make up around a sixth of the sample.

The donors were roughly 38 Caucasian individuals from Russia, aged roughly 6 to 90 years, who were systemically healthy. Ten milliliters of peripheral blood were drawn from each donor into EDTA-treated Vacutainer tubes. Ficoll-Paque density-gradient centrifugation was used to isolate PBMCs, with at least 6.5 million per sample. Total RNA was extracted from PBMCs with Trizol reagent, with at least 6 micrograms obtained per sample. The percentages of naive CD45RAhigh/CD27high T cells were determined by flow cytometry on a PBMC aliquot from every donor. The CDR3 runs 16 residues from the cysteine to the phenylalanine. Only the CDR3 part of the read is kept: 48 bases, read in frame from the first base. Germline trimming amounts to 0 bases on V and 11 bases on J, with 12 as the count of junction bases outside the gene matches. According to the germline V gene, CDR1 reads SGHRS and CDR2 reads YFSETQ.

The sample comprised blood. The chain employs TRBV5-1 and TRBJ2-5; 11 junctional bases match TRBD2. This TCR came from a woman over 75 in good health. The DNA reads TGCGCCAGCAGCTTGGCACCGGGACTAGCGGACAATGAGCAGTACTTC. Its coded protein is CASSLAPGLADNEQYF. The CDR3 plus the reference TRBV5-1 and TRBJ2-5 genes for the other parts give the full variable domain: KAGVTQTPRYLIKTRGQQVTLSCSPISGHRSVSWYQQTPGQGLQFLFEYFSETQRNKGNFPGRFSGRQFSNSRSEMNVSTLELGDSALYLCASSLAPGLADNEQYFGPGTRLLVL.